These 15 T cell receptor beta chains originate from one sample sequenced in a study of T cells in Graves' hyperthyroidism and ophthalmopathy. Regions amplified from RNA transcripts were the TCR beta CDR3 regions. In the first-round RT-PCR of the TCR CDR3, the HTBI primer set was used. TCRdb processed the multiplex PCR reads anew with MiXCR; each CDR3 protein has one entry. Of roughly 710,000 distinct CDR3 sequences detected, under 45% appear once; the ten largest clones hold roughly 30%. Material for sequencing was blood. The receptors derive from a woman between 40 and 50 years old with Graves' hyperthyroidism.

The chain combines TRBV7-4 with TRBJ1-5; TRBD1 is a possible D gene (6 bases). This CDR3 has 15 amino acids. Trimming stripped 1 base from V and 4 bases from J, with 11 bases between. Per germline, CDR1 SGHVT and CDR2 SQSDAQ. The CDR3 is CASSLDGGVNQPQHF. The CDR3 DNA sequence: TGTGCCAGCAGCTTAGATGGGGGCGTTAATCAGCCCCAGCATTTT.

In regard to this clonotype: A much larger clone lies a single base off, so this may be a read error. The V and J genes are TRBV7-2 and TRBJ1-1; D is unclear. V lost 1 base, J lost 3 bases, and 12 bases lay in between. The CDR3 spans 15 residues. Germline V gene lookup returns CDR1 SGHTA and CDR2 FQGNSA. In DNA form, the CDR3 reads TGTGCCAGCAGCTTAGGTCAGCGGGTGGACACTGAAGCTTTCTTT. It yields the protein CASSLGQRVDTEAFF.

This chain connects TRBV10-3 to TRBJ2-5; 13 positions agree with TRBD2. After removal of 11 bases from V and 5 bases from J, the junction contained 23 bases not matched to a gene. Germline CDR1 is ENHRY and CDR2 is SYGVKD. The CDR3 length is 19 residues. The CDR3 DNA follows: TGTGCCGCTCTAGGAAGCATAAAAGGACTAGCGGGAGTCGAGGAGACCCAGTACTTC. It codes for CAALGSIKGLAGVEETQYF.

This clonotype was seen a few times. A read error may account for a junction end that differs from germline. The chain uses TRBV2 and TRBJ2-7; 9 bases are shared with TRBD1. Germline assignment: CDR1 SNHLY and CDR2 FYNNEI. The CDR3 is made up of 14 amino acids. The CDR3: CASTPGQGSHEQYF. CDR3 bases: TGTGCCAGCACTCCGGGACAGGGCTCCCACGAGCAGTACTTC. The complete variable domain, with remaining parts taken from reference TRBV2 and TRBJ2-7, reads EPEVTQTPSHQVTQMGQEVILRCVPISNHLYFYWYRQILGQKVEFLVSFYNNEISEKSEIFDDQFSVERPDGSNFTLKIRSTKLEDSAMYFCASTPGQGSHEQYFGPGTRLTVT.

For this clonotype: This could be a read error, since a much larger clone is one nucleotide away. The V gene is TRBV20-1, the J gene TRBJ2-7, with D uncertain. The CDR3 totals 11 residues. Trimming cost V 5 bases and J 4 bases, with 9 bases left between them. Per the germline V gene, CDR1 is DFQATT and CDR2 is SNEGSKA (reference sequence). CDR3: CSAPGWYEQYF. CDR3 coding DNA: TGCAGTGCTCCTGGGTGGTACGAGCAGTACTTC.

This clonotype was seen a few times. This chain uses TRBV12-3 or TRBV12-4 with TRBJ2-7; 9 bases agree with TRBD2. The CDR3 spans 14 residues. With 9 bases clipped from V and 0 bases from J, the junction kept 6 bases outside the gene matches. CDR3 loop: CASLDSGGSYEQYF. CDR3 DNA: TGTGCCAGTTTAGATAGCGGGGGCTCCTACGAGCAGTACTTC.

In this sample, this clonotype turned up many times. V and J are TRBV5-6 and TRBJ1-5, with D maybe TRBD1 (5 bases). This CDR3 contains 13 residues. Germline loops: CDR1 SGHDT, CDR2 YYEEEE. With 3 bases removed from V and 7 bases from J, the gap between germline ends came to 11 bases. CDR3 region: CASSWGTRQPQHF. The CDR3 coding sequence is TGTGCCAGCAGCTGGGGCACCCGGCAGCCCCAGCATTTT.

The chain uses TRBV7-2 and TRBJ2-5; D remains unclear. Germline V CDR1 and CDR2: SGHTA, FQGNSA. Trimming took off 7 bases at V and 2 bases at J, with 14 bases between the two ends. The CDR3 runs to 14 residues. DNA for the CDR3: TGTGCCAGCACCCCTCCGTGGAGACAAGAGACCCAGTACTTC. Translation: CASTPPWRQETQYF.

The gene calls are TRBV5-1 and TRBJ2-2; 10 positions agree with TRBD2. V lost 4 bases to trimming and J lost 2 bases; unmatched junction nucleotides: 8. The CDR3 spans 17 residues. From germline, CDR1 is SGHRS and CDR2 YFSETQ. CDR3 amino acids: CASSHPSGGVNTGELFF. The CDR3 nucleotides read TGCGCCAGCAGCCATCCTAGCGGGGGCGTCAACACCGGGGAGCTGTTTTTT.

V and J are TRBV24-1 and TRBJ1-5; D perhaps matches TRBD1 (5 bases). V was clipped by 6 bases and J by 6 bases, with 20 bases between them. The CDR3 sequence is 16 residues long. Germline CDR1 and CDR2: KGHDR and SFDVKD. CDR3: CATSSSAGGGSQPQHF. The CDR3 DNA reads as TGTGCCACCAGTTCCTCGGCGGGGGGAGGCAGTCAGCCCCAGCATTTT.

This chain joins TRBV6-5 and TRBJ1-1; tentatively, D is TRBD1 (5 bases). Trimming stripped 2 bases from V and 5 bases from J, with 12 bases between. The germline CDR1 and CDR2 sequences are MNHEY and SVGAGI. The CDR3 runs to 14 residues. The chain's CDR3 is CASSYRGATTEAFF. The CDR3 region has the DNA TGTGCCAGCAGTTACAGGGGTGCGACAACTGAAGCTTTCTTT.

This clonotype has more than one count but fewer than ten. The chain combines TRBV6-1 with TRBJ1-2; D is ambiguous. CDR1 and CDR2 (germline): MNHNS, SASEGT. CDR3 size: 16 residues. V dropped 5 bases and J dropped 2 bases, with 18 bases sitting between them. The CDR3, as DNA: TGTGCCAGCAGTTACTCGTCGGCCCCTTCGAACTATGGCTACACCTTC. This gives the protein CASSYSSAPSNYGYTF.

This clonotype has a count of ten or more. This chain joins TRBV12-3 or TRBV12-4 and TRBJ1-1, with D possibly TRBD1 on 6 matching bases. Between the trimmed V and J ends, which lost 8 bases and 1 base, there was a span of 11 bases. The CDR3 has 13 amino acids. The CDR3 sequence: CASEGQTNTEAFF. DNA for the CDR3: TGTGCCAGCGAAGGACAGACGAACACTGAAGCTTTCTTT.

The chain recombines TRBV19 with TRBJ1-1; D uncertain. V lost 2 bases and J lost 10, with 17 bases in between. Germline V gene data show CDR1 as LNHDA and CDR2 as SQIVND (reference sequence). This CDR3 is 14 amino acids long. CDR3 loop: CASSINPPVQPAFF. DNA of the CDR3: TGTGCCAGTAGTATAAACCCCCCAGTTCAGCCAGCTTTCTTT.

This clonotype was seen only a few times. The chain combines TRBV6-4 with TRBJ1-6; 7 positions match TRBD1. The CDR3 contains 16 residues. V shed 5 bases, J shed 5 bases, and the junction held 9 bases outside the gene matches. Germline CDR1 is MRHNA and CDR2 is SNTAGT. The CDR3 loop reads CASSPTGEGNNSPLHF. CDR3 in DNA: TGTGCCAGCAGTCCCACAGGGGAAGGAAATAATTCACCCCTCCACTTT.